This entry lists 13 T cell receptor beta chains sequenced from one sample in a study of T cells in Graves' hyperthyroidism and ophthalmopathy. There were TCR beta CDR3 regions amplified from RNA transcripts. HTBI primers drove first-round RT-PCR of the TCR CDR3. TCRdb redid the calling of the multiplex PCR reads with MiXCR, one entry per CDR3 protein. The sample yields about 280,000 distinct CDR3 sequences, 25% seen once. Source material: blood. The receptors stem from a man aged 40-50 years with Graves' hyperthyroidism that later progressed to Graves' ophthalmopathy.

As for this clonotype: An end of the junction does not agree with germline; a read error may underlie this. The rearrangement links TRBV6-2 or TRBV6-3 to TRBJ2-7, with D perhaps TRBD2 (5 bases). The CDR3 runs to 14 residues. CDR1 is MNHEY and CDR2 is SVGEGT in the germline V gene. The CDR3 region is CVSIGRRGEGEQYF. The CDR3 DNA reads TGTGTCAGCATAGGTCGACGGGGAGAAGGCGAGCAGTACTTC.

Many counts were recorded for this clonotype. The chain links TRBV7-2 to TRBJ2-2; D ambiguous. The CDR3 has 13 residues. V was trimmed by 5 bases and J by 2 bases, leaving 6 bases between them. Germline values: CDR1 SGHTA, CDR2 FQGNSA. The CDR3 spells CASSVSNTGELFF. CDR3 nucleotide sequence: TGTGCCAGCAGCGTAAGCAACACCGGGGAGCTGTTTTTT.

This clonotype was recorded a few times. This chain connects TRBV24-1 to TRBJ1-2, with D perhaps TRBD1 (6 bases). This CDR3 has 14 residues. Germline assignment: CDR1 KGHDR and CDR2 SFDVKD. Deletions cut 4 bases from V and 4 bases from J, with 12 bases between. CDR3 region: CATSDLGQTYGYTF. In nucleotides, the CDR3 is TGTGCCACCAGTGACCTCGGACAGACCTATGGCTACACCTTC.

This clonotype was seen many times. J is TRBJ2-7 and V is TRBV12-3 or TRBV12-4; D gene uncertain. This CDR3 is 15 amino acids long. Deletions cut 6 bases from V and 5 bases from J, with 20 bases between. CDR3 DNA: TGTGCCAGCAGCACGTTTGCCTTAGGCAAGCACGAGCAGTACTTC. Its translation is CASSTFALGKHEQYF.

This clonotype was seen ten or more times. This chain joins TRBV29-1 and TRBJ1-1, with D uncertain. This CDR3 spans 11 amino acids. The germline gives CDR1 SQVTM, CDR2 ANQGSEA. Trimming removed 8 bases from V and 1 base from J, with 8 bases in between. The CDR3 DNA reads as TGCAGCTATTCTCGGAACACTGAAGCTTTCTTT. It is translated as CSYSRNTEAFF.

The J gene is TRBJ1-2, the V gene TRBV28, with 8 bases lining up with TRBD1. Per germline, CDR1 MDHEN and CDR2 SYDVKM. CDR3 length: 14 residues. V was pared by 6 bases and J by 5 bases, with 8 bases of the junction left unmatched. The CDR3 sequence is CASRPTGTGYGYTF. The CDR3, as DNA: TGTGCCAGCAGGCCTACCGGGACAGGATATGGCTACACCTTC.

This clonotype was counted at least ten times. The V call is TRBV27, the J call TRBJ2-7, with 7 bases matching TRBD1. In germline, CDR1 is MNHEY, CDR2 SMNVEV (reference sequence). With 5 bases clipped from V and 4 bases from J, the junction kept 8 bases outside the gene matches. The CDR3 has 14 amino acids. The chain's CDR3 is CASSPPGQWYEQYF. The CDR3 nucleotides read TGTGCCAGCAGTCCACCGGGACAGTGGTACGAGCAGTACTTC.

This chain joins TRBV30 and TRBJ1-1; D gene unclear. V lost 7 bases, J lost 1 base, and 7 bases lay in between. This CDR3 has 11 amino acids. CDR1 and CDR2 from the germline V gene are GTSNPN and SVGIG (reference sequence). CDR3 sequence: CAYSENTEAFF. The CDR3, as DNA: TGTGCCTACTCAGAGAACACTGAAGCTTTCTTT. The entire variable domain, with the rest obtained from reference TRBV30 and TRBJ1-1, is as follows: SQTIHQWPATLVQPVGSPLSLECTVEGTSNPNLYWYRQAAGRGLQLLFYSVGIGQISSEVPQNLSASRPQDRQFILSSKKLLLSDSGFYLCAYSENTEAFFGQGTRLTVV.

In this sample, this clonotype turned up many times. This chain joins TRBV6-5 and TRBJ2-5; TRBD2 might be the D (6 bases). The germline gives CDR1 MNHEY, CDR2 SVGAGI. This CDR3 comprises 14 residues. The V and J ends lost 7 bases and 5 bases respectively, with 17 bases between them. Here the CDR3 reads CASTPDGGTETQYF. The CDR3 nucleotides read TGTGCCAGCACCCCAGATGGGGGGACGGAGACCCAGTACTTC.

The rearrangement uses TRBV28 and TRBJ1-6; D call uncertain. CDR1 is MDHEN and CDR2 is SYDVKM in the germline V gene. The CDR3 sequence is 15 residues long. Trimming left V 5 bases short and J 8 bases short, with 16 bases between. The CDR3 sequence: CASSPAWSEDSPLHF. CDR3 DNA: TGTGCCAGCAGTCCCGCTTGGTCTGAGGATTCACCCCTCCACTTT.

This clonotype occurred many times. This chain links TRBV6-1 with TRBJ1-1; D is unresolved. The CDR3 is 12 amino acids. Trimming removed 6 bases from V and 1 base from J, with 6 bases in between. Germline CDR1 reads MNHNS; CDR2 reads SASEGT. CDR3 loop: CASRFGNTEAFF. In DNA, the CDR3 is TGTGCCAGCAGATTCGGGAACACTGAAGCTTTCTTT.

The table lists this clonotype with many counts. The chain combines TRBV28 with TRBJ2-4; 7 bases map to TRBD2. Germline V lookup: CDR1 MDHEN, CDR2 SYDVKM. This CDR3 has 15 residues. The junction had 6 bases not matched to a gene; V was cut back by 7 bases and J by 0 bases. CDR3 nucleotides: TGTGCCAGCAACCCCATAGCGGGAGCCAAAAACATTCAGTACTTC. Protein product: CASNPIAGAKNIQYF.

This sequence joins TRBV7-2 and TRBJ2-5; the D is unclear. The CDR3 totals 13 residues. V lost 0 bases and J 5 bases, leaving 7 bases between the germline ends. Germline lookup yields CDR1 SGHTA and CDR2 FQGNSA. This chain's CDR3 is CASSLAVPETQYF. CDR3 coding DNA: TGTGCCAGCAGCTTAGCAGTTCCCGAGACCCAGTACTTC.